The clone carrying this TCR beta chain was seen only once. In the original processing: Counts of nucleated cells, estimated from reference gene primer amplification, were obtained. Assay: immunoSEQ multiplex PCR; the TCRdb copy retains only in-frame clones and omits some. For V, J and clone size, that table is used; D and trimming come from the DNA. The sample yields about 93,000 clones, almost 90% seen once. V trimming: 6 bases; J trimming: 7 bases; junction bases outside the gene matches: 11. CDR3 size: 14 residues. Germline CDR1 LNHDA, CDR2 SQIVND (reference sequence). This sample was taken from a study of blood T cell repertoires in COVID-19. Study in general: From the United States, Italy and Spain came samples of acute and convalescent COVID-19. PBMCs, B-cell-depleted T cells, or T cells provided the cDNA or gDNA that made up the material.

The sample taken for sequencing was peripheral blood. The receptor comes from a human donor with active COVID-19. The donor label of this sample is uncertain. J is TRBJ2-5 and V is TRBV19; TRBD1 agrees at 7 bases. CDR3 in amino acids: CASRSGQTGGTQYF. The CDR3 nucleotides are TGTGCCAGTAGGTCGGGACAGACCGGAGGGACCCAGTACTTC.